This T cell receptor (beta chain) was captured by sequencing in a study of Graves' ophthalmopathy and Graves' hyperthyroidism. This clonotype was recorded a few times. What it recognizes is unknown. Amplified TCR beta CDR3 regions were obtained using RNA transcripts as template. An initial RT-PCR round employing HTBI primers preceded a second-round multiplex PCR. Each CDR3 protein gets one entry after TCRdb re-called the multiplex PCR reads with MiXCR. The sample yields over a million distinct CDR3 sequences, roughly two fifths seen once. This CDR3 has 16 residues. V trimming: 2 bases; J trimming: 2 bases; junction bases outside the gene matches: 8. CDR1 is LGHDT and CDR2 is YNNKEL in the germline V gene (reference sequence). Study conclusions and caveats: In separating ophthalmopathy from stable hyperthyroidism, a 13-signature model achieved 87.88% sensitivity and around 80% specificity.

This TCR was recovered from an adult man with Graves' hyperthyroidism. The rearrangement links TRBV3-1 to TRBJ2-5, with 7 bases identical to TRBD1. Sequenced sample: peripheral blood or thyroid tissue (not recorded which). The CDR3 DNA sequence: TGTGCCAGCAGCCAAACAATCCCGGGACAGCAAGAGACCCAGTACTTC. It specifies CASSQTIPGQQETQYF.